Below, 4 T cell receptor beta chains from the same sample are listed, as sequenced in a study of T cells in Graves' hyperthyroidism and ophthalmopathy. Researchers amplified the TCR beta CDR3 regions from RNA transcripts. The study used the HTBI primer set for a first-round RT-PCR of the TCR CDR3. TCRdb re-called the multiplex PCR reads through MiXCR, storing one row per CDR3 protein. The table has about 320,000 distinct CDR3 sequences, approximately 15% seen once. The sequenced sample consisted of blood. These receptors all come from a man aged 30-40 years with Graves' hyperthyroidism.

A few counts support this clonotype. V and J are TRBV27 and TRBJ1-4; D not resolved. The CDR3 length is 14 residues. V lost 6 bases and J lost 4, with 12 bases in between. Germline CDR1 MNHEY, CDR2 SMNVEV (reference sequence). The CDR3: CASRGLRDNEKLFF. CDR3 DNA: TGTGCCAGCAGGGGATTACGCGATAATGAAAAACTGTTTTTT.

This clonotype was observed many times. The chain carries TRBV6-2 or TRBV6-3 and TRBJ2-1; D is uncertain. The CDR3 loop spans 12 amino acids. Germline V gives CDR1 MNHEY, CDR2 SVGEGT. The V end was cut by 4 bases, the J end by 8 bases, with 9 bases between. The CDR3 here is CASSSRLDEQFF. The DNA for the CDR3 is TGTGCCAGCAGTTCCCGCCTGGATGAGCAGTTCTTC.

This clonotype was seen a few times. The chain combines TRBV9 with TRBJ2-5, with D possibly called TRBD1 or TRBD2 (6 bases each). Germline CDR1 SGDLS, CDR2 YYNGEE. The CDR3 is made up of 13 amino acids. Trimming left V 3 bases short and J 14 bases short, with 20 bases between. CDR3 in amino acids: CASSDPPRDIEYF. The CDR3 DNA follows: TGTGCCAGCAGCGACCCCCCGCGGGACATAGAATACTTC.

At least ten counts were recorded for this clonotype. The chain couples TRBV12-3 or TRBV12-4 to TRBJ2-1; D gene unclear. The V gene lost 3 bases and the J gene lost 2 bases, with 11 bases spanning the gap. This CDR3 is 15 amino acids long. The CDR3 DNA reads as TGTGCCAGCAGTTTTAGCTTCCCTACCTACAATGAGCAGTTCTTC. Protein: CASSFSFPTYNEQFF.